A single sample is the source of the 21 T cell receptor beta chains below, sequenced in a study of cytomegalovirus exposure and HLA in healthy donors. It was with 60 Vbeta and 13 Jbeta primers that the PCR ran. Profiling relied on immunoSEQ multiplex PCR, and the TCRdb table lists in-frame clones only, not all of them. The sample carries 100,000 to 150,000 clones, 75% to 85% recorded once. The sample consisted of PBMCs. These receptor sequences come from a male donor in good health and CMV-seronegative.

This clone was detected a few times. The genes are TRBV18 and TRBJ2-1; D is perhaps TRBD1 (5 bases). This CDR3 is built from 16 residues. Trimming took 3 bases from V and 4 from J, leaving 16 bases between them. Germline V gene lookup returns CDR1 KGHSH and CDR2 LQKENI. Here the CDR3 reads CASSPYRQFGYNEQFF. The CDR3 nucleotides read TGTGCCAGCTCACCCTACCGACAGTTTGGGTACAATGAGCAGTTCTTC.

The CDR3 nucleotides read TGTGCCAGCAGCTTGGGGGGGCAGCCATACGAGCAGTACTTC. Residues: CASSLGGQPYEQYF. V and J are TRBV5-4 and TRBJ2-7; perhaps TRBD1 as D (6 bases). Germline lookup yields CDR1 SGHNT and CDR2 YYREEE (reference sequence). Between the trimmed V and J ends, which lost 0 bases and 4 bases, there was a span of 11 bases. The CDR3 totals 14 residues.

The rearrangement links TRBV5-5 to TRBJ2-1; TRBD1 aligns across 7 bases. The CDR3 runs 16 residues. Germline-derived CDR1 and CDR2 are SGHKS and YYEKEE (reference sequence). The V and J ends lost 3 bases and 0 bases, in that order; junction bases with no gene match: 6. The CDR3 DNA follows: TGTGCCAGCAGCTGGGGACAGTCCAGCTCCTACAATGAGCAGTTCTTC. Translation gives CASSWGQSSSYNEQFF.

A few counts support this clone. In DNA, the CDR3 is TGTGCCAGCTCCAAAGTGGTGTGGCGGGACTACTCTGGAAACACCATATATTTT. Translation: CASSKVVWRDYSGNTIYF. This chain links TRBV18 with TRBJ1-3; weak D call: TRBD1 (5 bases). Germline lookup yields CDR1 KGHSH and CDR2 LQKENI. CDR3 length equals 18 residues. Trimming took 6 bases from V and 0 from J, leaving 21 bases between them.

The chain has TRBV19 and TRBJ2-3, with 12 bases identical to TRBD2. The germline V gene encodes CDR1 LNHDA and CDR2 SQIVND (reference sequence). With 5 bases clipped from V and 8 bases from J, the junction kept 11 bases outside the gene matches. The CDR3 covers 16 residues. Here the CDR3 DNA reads TGTGCCAGTAGTCTCTGGACTAGCGGGGTGCAAGGTACGCAGTATTTT. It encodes CASSLWTSGVQGTQYF.

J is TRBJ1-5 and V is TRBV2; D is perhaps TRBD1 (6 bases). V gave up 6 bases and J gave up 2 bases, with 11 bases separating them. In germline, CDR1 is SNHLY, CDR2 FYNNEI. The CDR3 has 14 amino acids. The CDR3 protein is CASRTGSGNQPQHF. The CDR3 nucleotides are TGTGCCAGCAGAACAGGGAGCGGCAATCAGCCCCAGCATTTT.

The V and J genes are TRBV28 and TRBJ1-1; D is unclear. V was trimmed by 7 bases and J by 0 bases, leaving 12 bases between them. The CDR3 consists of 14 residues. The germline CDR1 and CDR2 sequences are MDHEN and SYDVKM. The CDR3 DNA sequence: TGTGCCAGCACCACGCCGGGAATGAACACTGAAGCTTTCTTT. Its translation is CASTTPGMNTEAFF. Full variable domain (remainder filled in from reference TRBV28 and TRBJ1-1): DVKVTQSSRYLVKRTGEKVFLECVQDMDHENMFWYRQDPGLGLRLIYFSYDVKMKEKGDIPEGYSVSREKKERFSLILESASTNQTSMYLCASTTPGMNTEAFFGQGTRLTVV.

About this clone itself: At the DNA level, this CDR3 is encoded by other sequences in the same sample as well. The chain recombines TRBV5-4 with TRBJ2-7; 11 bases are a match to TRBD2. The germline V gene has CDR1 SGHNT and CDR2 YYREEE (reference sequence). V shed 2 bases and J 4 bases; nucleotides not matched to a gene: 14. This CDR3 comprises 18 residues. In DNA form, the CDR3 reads TGTGCCAGCAGCTTCCCCGGGCTAGCGGGGGGCCAATTGTACGAGCAGTACTTC. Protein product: CASSFPGLAGGQLYEQYF. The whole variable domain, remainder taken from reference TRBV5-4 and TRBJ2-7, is ETGVTQSPTHLIKTRGQQVTLRCSSQSGHNTVSWYQQALGQGPQFIFQYYREEENGRGNFPPRFSGLQFPNYSSELNVNALELDDSALYLCASSFPGLAGGQLYEQYFGPGTRLTVT.

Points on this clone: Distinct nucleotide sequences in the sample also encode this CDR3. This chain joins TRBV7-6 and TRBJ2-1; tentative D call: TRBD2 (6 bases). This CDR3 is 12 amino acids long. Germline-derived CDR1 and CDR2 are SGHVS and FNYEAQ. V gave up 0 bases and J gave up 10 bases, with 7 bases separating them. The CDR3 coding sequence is TGTGCCAGCAGCTTAGCCAGCGGGGAGCAGTTCTTC. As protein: CASSLASGEQFF.

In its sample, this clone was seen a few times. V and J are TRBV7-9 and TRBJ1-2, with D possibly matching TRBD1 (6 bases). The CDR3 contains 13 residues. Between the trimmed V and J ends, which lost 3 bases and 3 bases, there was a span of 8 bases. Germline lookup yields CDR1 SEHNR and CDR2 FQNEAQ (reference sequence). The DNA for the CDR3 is TGTGCCAGCAGCTTGCCAGGGGACTATGGCTACACCTTC. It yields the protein CASSLPGDYGYTF.

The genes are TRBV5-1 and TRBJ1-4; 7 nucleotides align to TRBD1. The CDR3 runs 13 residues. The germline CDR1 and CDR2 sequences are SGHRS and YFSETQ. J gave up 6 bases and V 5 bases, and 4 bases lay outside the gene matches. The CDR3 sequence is CASRSGTDEKLFF. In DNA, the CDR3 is TGCGCCAGCAGATCTGGGACAGATGAAAAACTGTTTTTT.

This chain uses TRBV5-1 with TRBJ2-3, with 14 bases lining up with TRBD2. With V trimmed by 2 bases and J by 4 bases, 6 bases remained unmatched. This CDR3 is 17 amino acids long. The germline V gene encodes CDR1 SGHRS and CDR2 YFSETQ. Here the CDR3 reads CASSFGLTSGGADTQYF. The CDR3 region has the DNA TGCGCCAGCAGCTTTGGTCTGACTAGCGGGGGGGCAGATACGCAGTATTTT.

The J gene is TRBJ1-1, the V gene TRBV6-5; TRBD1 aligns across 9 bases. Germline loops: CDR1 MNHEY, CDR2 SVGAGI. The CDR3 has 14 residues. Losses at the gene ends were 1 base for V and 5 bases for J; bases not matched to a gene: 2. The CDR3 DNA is TGTGCCAGCAGTTACTGGGACAGGGTTACTGAAGCTTTCTTT. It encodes CASSYWDRVTEAFF.

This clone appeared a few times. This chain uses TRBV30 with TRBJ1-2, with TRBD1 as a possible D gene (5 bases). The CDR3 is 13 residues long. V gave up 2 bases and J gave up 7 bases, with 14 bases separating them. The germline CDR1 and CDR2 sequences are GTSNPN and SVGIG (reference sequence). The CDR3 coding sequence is TGTGCCTGGAGTCTTCCCAGGGAGGGTGGCTACACCTTC. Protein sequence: CAWSLPREGGYTF.

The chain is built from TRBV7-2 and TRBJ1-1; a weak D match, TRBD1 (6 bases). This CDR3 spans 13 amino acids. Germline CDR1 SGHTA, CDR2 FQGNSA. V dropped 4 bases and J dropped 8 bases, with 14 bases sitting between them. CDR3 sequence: CASSSSRGAEAFF. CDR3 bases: TGTGCCAGCAGCTCCTCCAGGGGAGCGGAAGCTTTCTTT.

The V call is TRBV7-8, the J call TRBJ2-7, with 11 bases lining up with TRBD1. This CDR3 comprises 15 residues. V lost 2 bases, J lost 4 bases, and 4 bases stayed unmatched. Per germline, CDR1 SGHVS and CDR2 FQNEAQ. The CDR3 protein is CASSLRRDRGYEQYF. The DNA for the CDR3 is TGTGCCAGCAGCTTAAGGCGGGACAGGGGGTACGAGCAGTACTTC.

This CDR3 is CASSIAGAGYGYTF. DNA for the CDR3: TGTGCCAGCAGCATAGCGGGAGCGGGATATGGCTACACCTTC. V gene TRBV9 combines with J gene TRBJ1-2; D is undetermined. Trimming stripped 4 bases from V and 5 bases from J, with 15 bases between. CDR3 length: 14 residues. Germline V gives CDR1 SGDLS, CDR2 YYNGEE. The variable domain in full, completed from reference TRBV9 and TRBJ1-2, reads DSGVTQTPKHLITATGQRVTLRCSPRSGDLSVYWYQQSLDQGLQFLIQYYNGEERAKGNILERFSAQQFPDLHSELNLSSLELGDSALYFCASSIAGAGYGYTFGSGTRLTVV.

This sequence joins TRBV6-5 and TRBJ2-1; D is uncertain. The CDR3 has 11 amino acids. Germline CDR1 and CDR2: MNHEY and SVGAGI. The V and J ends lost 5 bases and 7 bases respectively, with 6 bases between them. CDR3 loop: CASSVLNEQFF. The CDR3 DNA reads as TGTGCCAGCAGTGTCCTGAATGAGCAGTTCTTC.

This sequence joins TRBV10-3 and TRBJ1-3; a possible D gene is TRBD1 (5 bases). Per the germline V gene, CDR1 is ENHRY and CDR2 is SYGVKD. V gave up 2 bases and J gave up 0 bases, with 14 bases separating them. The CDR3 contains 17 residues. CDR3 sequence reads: CAISEPTTGNSGNTIYF. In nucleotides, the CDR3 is TGTGCCATCAGTGAGCCCACTACAGGAAACTCTGGAAACACCATATATTTT.

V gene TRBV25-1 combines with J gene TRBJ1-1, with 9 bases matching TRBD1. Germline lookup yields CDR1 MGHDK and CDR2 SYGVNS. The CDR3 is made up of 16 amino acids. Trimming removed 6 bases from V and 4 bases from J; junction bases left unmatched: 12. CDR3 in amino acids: CASSSTGGSTSTEAFF. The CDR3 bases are TGTGCCAGCAGCTCGACAGGGGGGTCCACGAGCACTGAAGCTTTCTTT.

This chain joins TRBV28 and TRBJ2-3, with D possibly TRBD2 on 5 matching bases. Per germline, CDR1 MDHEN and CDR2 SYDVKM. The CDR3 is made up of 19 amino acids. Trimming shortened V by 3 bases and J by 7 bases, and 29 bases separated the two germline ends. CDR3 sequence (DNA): TGTGCCAGCAGTTTTTTTCCTGTAATGGGGAGCTCTAAGGTTTATACGCAGTATTTT. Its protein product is CASSFFPVMGSSKVYTQYF. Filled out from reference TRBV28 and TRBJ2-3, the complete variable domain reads DVKVTQSSRYLVKRTGEKVFLECVQDMDHENMFWYRQDPGLGLRLIYFSYDVKMKEKGDIPEGYSVSREKKERFSLILESASTNQTSMYLCASSFFPVMGSSKVYTQYFGPGTRLTVL.